This is a list of T cell receptor beta chains from one sample in a study of blood T cell repertoires in COVID-19. TCRdb keeps only in-frame clones here, not all; method: immunoSEQ multiplex PCR. This table holds more than 200,000 clones, roughly 90% found once. The sample comprised peripheral blood. These receptors came from a human donor in a cohort sampled during active COVID-19. Each CDR3 is given with its conserved first and last residue. The D gene is left open where the match is weak. Expanded clones get a size class; other rows say once, few or many, or leave the size out.

v_gene: TRBV5-4; abundance: -; j_gene: TRBJ2-7; d_gene: TRBD2; CDR3aa: CASSFELAAYKGQYF; CDR3nt: TGTGCCAGCAGCTTCGAACTAGCGGCCTATAAAGGGCAGTACTTC
v_gene: TRBV9; abundance: -; j_gene: TRBJ2-7; d_gene: TRBD2; CDR3aa: CASSVVMTSGSHEQYF; CDR3nt: TGTGCCAGCAGCGTAGTAATGACTAGCGGGAGTCACGAGCAGTACTTC
v_gene: TRBV9; abundance: -; j_gene: TRBJ1-1; d_gene: -; CDR3aa: CASSPTDSPNTEAFF; CDR3nt: TGTGCCAGCAGCCCGACTGACAGCCCGAACACTGAAGCTTTCTTT
v_gene: TRBV23-1; abundance: -; j_gene: TRBJ1-4; d_gene: TRBD1; CDR3aa: CASSQLFKTGQGESNEKLFF; CDR3nt: TGCGCCAGCAGTCAATTATTTAAGACGGGACAGGGGGAGTCTAATGAAAAACTGTTTTTT
v_gene: TRBV4-3; abundance: -; j_gene: TRBJ1-1; d_gene: -; CDR3aa: CASSQDLGHPNTEAFF; CDR3nt: TGCGCCAGCAGCCAAGATCTAGGACACCCGAACACTGAAGCTTTCTTT
v_gene: TRBV1; abundance: -; j_gene: TRBJ2-5; d_gene: -; CDR3aa: CTSSQDQMETQYF; CDR3nt: TGCACCAGCAGCCAAGATCAAATGGAGACCCAGTACTTC
v_gene: TRBV11-2; abundance: -; j_gene: TRBJ1-4; d_gene: TRBD1; CDR3aa: CASRAGTGGEKLFF; CDR3nt: TGTGCCAGCAGGGCCGGGACAGGTGGTGAAAAACTGTTTTTT
v_gene: TRBV5-1; abundance: -; j_gene: TRBJ2-7; d_gene: -; CDR3aa: CASSPGHIGYEQYF; CDR3nt: TGCGCCAGCAGCCCCGGACATATAGGATACGAGCAGTACTTC
v_gene: TRBV7-6; abundance: -; j_gene: TRBJ1-3; d_gene: TRBD1; CDR3aa: CASSLTGVFSGNTIYF; CDR3nt: TGTGCCAGCAGCTTGACAGGGGTCTTCTCTGGAAACACCATATATTTT
v_gene: TRBV6-2/TRBV6-3; abundance: -; j_gene: TRBJ2-7; d_gene: TRBD2; CDR3aa: CASSPGTSGGPHYEQYF; CDR3nt: TGTGCCAGCAGCCCCGGGACTAGCGGGGGGCCTCACTACGAGCAGTACTTC
v_gene: TRBV4-3; abundance: -; j_gene: TRBJ1-1; d_gene: TRBD1; CDR3aa: CASSEASRGRTEAFF; CDR3nt: TGCGCCAGCAGCGAAGCAAGTAGGGGGCGTACTGAAGCTTTCTTT
v_gene: TRBV27; abundance: few; j_gene: TRBJ1-5; d_gene: TRBD1; CDR3aa: CASRRNRGSNQPQHF; CDR3nt: TGTGCCAGCAGGCGGAACAGGGGATCGAATCAGCCCCAGCATTTT
v_gene: TRBV6-6; abundance: -; j_gene: TRBJ2-7; d_gene: -; CDR3aa: CASSYGGAASQEQYF; CDR3nt: TGTGCCAGCAGTTACGGGGGGGCCGCCAGCCAGGAGCAGTACTTC
v_gene: TRBV7-2; abundance: -; j_gene: TRBJ2-3; d_gene: -; CDR3aa: CASSLDASTSTDTQYF; CDR3nt: TGTGCCAGCAGCTTAGATGCCTCAACTAGCACAGATACGCAGTATTTT
v_gene: TRBV5-1; abundance: -; j_gene: TRBJ1-1; d_gene: -; CDR3aa: CASSLRSMNTEAFF; CDR3nt: TGCGCCAGCAGCTTGAGGAGTATGAACACTGAAGCTTTCTTT
v_gene: TRBV7-9; abundance: -; j_gene: TRBJ1-4; d_gene: TRBD1; CDR3aa: CASGDSYRGRTNEKLFF; CDR3nt: TGTGCCAGCGGGGACTCGTACAGGGGGCGGACTAATGAAAAACTGTTTTTT
v_gene: TRBV4-2; abundance: -; j_gene: TRBJ2-7; d_gene: -; CDR3aa: CASSQRAPYEQYF; CDR3nt: TGTGCCAGCAGCCAACGAGCCCCCTACGAGCAGTACTTC
v_gene: TRBV7-9; abundance: -; j_gene: TRBJ1-1; d_gene: -; CDR3aa: CASSPMAGAANTEAFF; CDR3nt: TGTGCCAGCAGCCCAATGGCAGGGGCCGCGAACACTGAAGCTTTCTTT
v_gene: TRBV19; abundance: -; j_gene: TRBJ2-3; d_gene: TRBD2; CDR3aa: CASSPVAGVLSVVTDTQYF; CDR3nt: TGTGCCAGTAGTCCCGTAGCGGGAGTATTGTCGGTCGTCACAGATACGCAGTATTTT
v_gene: TRBV12-3/TRBV12-4; abundance: -; j_gene: TRBJ1-1; d_gene: TRBD1; CDR3aa: CASSVNRGTEAFF; CDR3nt: TGTGCCAGCAGTGTGAACAGGGGAACTGAAGCTTTCTTT
v_gene: TRBV6-1; abundance: -; j_gene: TRBJ1-1; d_gene: -; CDR3aa: CASSEVVWDIGPNTEAFF; CDR3nt: TGTGCCAGCAGTGAAGTTGTTTGGGACATCGGGCCGAACACTGAAGCTTTCTTT
v_gene: TRBV5-4; abundance: -; j_gene: TRBJ1-1; d_gene: -; CDR3aa: CASSRGSNTMNTEAFF; CDR3nt: TGTGCCAGCAGCAGAGGATCTAACACAATGAACACTGAAGCTTTCTTT
v_gene: TRBV2; abundance: -; j_gene: TRBJ2-3; d_gene: -; CDR3aa: CASIGLVYTDTQYF; CDR3nt: TGTGCCAGCATCGGACTCGTATACACAGATACGCAGTATTTT